This T cell receptor (beta chain) comes out of a study of Graves' ophthalmopathy and Graves' hyperthyroidism. Study results and limitations: In blood, most expanded thyroid clonotypes above 0.001 frequency were also detected.

Amplified material comprised TCR beta CDR3 regions derived from RNA transcripts. Investigators did first-round RT-PCR with HTBI primers, then second-round multiplex PCR. TCRdb reprocessed the multiplex PCR reads via MiXCR and lists one record per CDR3 protein. Of over 650,000 distinct CDR3 sequences in the sample, more than 40% were seen once. There are a few counts of this clonotype. Antigen unknown. This TCR was sampled from an adult man with Graves' ophthalmopathy. The sample was peripheral blood.

The CDR3 nucleotides are TGTGCCAGCAGCTTGGGGACAGGGGGCGCCAATAATTCACCCCTCCACTTT. It yields the protein CASSLGTGGANNSPLHF. The chain is built from TRBV5-6 and TRBJ1-6; the match to TRBD1 covers 11 bases. Germline V lookup: CDR1 SGHDT, CDR2 YYEEEE. The CDR3 contains 17 residues. With V trimmed by 0 bases and J by 5 bases, 4 bases remained unmatched.